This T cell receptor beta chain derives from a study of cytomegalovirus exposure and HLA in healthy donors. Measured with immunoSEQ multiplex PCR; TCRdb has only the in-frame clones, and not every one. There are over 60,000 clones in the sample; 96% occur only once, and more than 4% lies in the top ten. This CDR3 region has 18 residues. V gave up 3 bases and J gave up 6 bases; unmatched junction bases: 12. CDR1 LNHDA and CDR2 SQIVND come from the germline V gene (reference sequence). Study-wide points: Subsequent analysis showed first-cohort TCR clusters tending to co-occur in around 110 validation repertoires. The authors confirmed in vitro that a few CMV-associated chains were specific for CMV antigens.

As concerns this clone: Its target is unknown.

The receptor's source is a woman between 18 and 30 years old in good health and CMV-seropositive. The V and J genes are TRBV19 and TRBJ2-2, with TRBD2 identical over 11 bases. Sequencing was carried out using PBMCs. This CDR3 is CASSIRPSGRYKAGELFF. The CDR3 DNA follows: TGTGCCAGTAGTATCCGACCTAGCGGGAGGTATAAAGCCGGGGAGCTGTTTTTT.